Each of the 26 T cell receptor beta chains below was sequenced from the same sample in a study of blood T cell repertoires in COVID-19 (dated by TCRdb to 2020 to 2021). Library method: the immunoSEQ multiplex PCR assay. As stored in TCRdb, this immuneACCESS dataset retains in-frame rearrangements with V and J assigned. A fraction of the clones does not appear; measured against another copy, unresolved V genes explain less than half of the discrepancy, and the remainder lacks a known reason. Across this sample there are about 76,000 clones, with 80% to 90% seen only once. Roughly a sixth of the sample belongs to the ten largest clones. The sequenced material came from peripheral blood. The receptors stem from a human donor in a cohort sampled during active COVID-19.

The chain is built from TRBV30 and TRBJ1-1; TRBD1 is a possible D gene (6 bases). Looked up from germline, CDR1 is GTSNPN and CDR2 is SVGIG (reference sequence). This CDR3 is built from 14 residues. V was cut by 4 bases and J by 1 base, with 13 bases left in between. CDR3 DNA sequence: TGTGCCTGGAAAAGTATGGGGGCGAACACTGAAGCTTTCTTT. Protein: CAWKSMGANTEAFF.

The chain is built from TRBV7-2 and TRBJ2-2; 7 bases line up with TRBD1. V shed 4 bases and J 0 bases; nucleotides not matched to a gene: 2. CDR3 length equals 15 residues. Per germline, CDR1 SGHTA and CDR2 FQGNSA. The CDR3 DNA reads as TGTGCCAGCAGCTCGGGACAGACGAACACCGGGGAGCTGTTTTTT. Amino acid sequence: CASSSGQTNTGELFF.

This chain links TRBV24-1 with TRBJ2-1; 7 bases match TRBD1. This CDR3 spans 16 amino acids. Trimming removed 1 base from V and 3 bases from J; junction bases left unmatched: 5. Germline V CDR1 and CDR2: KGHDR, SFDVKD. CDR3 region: CATSDFGPGGYNEQFF. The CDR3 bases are TGTGCCACCAGTGATTTTGGGCCAGGGGGCTACAATGAGCAGTTCTTC.

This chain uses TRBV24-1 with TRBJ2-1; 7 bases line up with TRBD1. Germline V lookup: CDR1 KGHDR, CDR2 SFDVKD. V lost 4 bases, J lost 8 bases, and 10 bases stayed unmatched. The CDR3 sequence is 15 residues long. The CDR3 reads CATSDSDRVQYEQFF. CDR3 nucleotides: TGTGCCACCAGTGACTCCGACAGGGTCCAATATGAGCAGTTCTTC.

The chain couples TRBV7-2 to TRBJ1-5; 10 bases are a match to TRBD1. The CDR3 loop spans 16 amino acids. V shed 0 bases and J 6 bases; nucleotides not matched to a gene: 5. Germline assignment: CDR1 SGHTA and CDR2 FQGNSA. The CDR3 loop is CASSLALTGGTQPQHF. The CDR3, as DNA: TGTGCCAGCAGCTTAGCGCTGACAGGGGGCACTCAGCCCCAGCATTTT. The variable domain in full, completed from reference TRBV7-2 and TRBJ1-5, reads GAGVSQSPSNKVTEKGKDVELRCDPISGHTALYWYRQSLGQGLEFLIYFQGNSAPDKSGLPSDRFSAERTGGSVSTLTIQRTQQEDSAVYLCASSLALTGGTQPQHFGDGTRLSIL.

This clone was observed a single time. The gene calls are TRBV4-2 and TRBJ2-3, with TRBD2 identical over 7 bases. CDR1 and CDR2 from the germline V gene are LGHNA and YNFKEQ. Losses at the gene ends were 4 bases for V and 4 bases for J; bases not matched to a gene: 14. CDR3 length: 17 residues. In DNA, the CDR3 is TGTGCCAGCAGCCCCTACCCCCCAGCGGGATTTGCAGATACGCAGTATTTT. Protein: CASSPYPPAGFADTQYF.

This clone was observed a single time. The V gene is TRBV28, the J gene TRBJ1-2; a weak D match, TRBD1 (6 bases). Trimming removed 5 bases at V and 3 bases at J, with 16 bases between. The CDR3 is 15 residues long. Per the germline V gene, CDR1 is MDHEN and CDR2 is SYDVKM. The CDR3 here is CASSPPAGDYYGYTF. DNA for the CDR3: TGTGCCAGCAGTCCCCCGGCAGGGGATTACTATGGCTACACCTTC.

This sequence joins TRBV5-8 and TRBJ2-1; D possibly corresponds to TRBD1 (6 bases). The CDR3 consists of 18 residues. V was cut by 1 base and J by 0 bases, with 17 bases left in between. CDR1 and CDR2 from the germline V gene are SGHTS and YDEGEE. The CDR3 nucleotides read TGTGCCAGCAGCTTGCCCTCAGGGGTCTGGAGCTCCTACAATGAGCAGTTCTTC. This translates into CASSLPSGVWSSYNEQFF.

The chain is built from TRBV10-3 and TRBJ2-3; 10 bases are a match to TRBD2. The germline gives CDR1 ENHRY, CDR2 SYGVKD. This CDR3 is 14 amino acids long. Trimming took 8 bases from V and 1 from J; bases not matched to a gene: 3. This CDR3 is CAIGLAGGTDTQYF. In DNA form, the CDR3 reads TGTGCCATCGGGCTAGCGGGGGGCACAGATACGCAGTATTTT.

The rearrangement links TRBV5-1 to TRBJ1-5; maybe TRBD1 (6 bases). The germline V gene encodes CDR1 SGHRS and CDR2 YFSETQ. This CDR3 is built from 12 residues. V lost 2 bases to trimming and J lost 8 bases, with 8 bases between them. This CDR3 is CASSFSGEPQHF. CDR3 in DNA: TGCGCCAGCAGCTTTTCAGGGGAGCCCCAGCATTTT.

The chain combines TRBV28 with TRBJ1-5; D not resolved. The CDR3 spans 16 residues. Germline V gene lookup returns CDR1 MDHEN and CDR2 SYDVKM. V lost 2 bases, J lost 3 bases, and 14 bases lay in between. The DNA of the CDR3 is TGTGCCAGCAGTTTAATAGCAGAGGGCTTCAATCAGCCCCAGCATTTT. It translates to CASSLIAEGFNQPQHF.

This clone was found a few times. CDR3 bases: TGTGCCACCAGCAGAGATCTGACAGTTGGGGGGACGGGACGGAGCGAGCAGTACTTC. Translation: CATSRDLTVGGTGRSEQYF. This rearrangement joins TRBV15 to TRBJ2-7; TRBD2 might be the D (6 bases). Germline V gene sequence: CDR1 LNHNV, CDR2 YYDKDF (reference sequence). This CDR3 region has 19 residues. Trimming removed 0 bases from V and 6 bases from J, with 27 bases in between. Filled out from reference TRBV15 and TRBJ2-7, the complete variable domain reads DAMVIQNPRYQVTQFGKPVTLSCSQTLNHNVMYWYQQKSSQAPKLLFHYYDKDFNNEADTPDNFQSRRPNTSFCFLDIRSPGLGDTAMYLCATSRDLTVGGTGRSEQYFGPGTRLTVT.

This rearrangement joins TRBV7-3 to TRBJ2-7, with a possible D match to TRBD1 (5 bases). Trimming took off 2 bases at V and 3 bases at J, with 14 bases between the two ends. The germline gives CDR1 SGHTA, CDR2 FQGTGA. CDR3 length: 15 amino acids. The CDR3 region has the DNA TGTGCCAGCAGCTTATACCATGGACAAGTCTACGAGCAGTACTTC. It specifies CASSLYHGQVYEQYF.

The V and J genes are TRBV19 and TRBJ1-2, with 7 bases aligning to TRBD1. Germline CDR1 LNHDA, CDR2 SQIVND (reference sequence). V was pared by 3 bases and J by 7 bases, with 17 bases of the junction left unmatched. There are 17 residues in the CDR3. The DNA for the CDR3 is TGTGCCAGTAGTATGGGTTCCGGGACAGAGGGGGGTCGTGGCTACACCTTC. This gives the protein CASSMGSGTEGGRGYTF.

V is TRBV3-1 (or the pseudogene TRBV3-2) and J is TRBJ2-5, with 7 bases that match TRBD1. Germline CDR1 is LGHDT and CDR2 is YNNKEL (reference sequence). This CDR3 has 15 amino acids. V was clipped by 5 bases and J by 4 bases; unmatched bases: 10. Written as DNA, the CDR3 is TGTGCCAGCAGCGCACAAACAGGGGTCGGAGAGACCCAGTACTTC. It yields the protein CASSAQTGVGETQYF.

CDR3 amino acids: CASSYGGANYGYTF. The CDR3 nucleotides read TGTGCCAGCAGCTACGGAGGGGCTAACTATGGCTACACCTTC. The gene calls are TRBV28 and TRBJ1-2; a weak D match, TRBD1 (5 bases). In germline, CDR1 is MDHEN, CDR2 SYDVKM. The CDR3 loop spans 14 amino acids. V lost 6 bases and J 0 bases, leaving 11 bases between the germline ends.

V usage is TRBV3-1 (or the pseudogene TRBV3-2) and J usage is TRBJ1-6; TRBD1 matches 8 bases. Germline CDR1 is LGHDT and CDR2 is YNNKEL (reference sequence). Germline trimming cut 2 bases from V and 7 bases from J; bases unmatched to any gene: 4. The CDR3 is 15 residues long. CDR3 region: CASSQLGDRNSPLHF. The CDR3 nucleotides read TGTGCCAGCAGCCAATTAGGGGACAGGAATTCACCCCTCCACTTT.

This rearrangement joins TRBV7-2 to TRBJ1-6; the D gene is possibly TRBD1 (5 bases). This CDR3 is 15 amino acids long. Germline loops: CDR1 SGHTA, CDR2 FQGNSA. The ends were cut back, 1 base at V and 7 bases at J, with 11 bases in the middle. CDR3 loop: CASSLVARVNSPLHF. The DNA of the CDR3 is TGTGCCAGCAGCTTAGTGGCCAGGGTGAATTCACCCCTCCACTTT.

The CDR3 spells CASSEQGYSYNEQFF. As DNA, the CDR3 is TGTGCCAGCAGTGAGCAGGGCTACTCCTACAATGAGCAGTTCTTC. The chain carries TRBV2 and TRBJ2-1, with D maybe TRBD1 (5 bases). This CDR3 region has 15 residues. Trimming removed 3 bases from V and 0 bases from J, with 9 bases in between. Germline loops: CDR1 SNHLY, CDR2 FYNNEI.

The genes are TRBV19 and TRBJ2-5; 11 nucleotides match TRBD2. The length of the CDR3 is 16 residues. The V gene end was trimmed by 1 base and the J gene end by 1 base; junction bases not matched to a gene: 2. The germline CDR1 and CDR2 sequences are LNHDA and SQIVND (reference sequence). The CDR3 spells CASSIGLAGGQETQYF. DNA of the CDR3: TGTGCCAGTAGTATAGGCCTAGCGGGGGGCCAAGAGACCCAGTACTTC.

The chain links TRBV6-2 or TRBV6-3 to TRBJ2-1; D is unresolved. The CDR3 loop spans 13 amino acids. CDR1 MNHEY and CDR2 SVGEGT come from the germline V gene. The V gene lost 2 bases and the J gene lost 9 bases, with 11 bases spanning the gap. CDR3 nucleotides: TGTGCCAGCAGTTACCCCACCGAGGCTGAGCAGTTCTTC. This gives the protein CASSYPTEAEQFF.

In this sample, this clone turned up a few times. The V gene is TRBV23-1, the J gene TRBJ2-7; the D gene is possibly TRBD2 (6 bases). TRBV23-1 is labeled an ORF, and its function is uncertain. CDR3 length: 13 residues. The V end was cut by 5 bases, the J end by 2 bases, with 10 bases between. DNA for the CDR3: TGCGCCAGCAGTAAAGGGACTCCCTACGAGCAGTACTTC. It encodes CASSKGTPYEQYF.

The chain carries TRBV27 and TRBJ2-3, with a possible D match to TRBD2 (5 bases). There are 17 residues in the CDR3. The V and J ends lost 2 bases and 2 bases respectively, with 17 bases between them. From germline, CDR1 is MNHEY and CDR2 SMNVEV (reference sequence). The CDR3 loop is CASSLGTPGFITDTQYF. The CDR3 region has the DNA TGTGCCAGCAGTTTAGGTACTCCGGGGTTTATCACAGATACGCAGTATTTT.

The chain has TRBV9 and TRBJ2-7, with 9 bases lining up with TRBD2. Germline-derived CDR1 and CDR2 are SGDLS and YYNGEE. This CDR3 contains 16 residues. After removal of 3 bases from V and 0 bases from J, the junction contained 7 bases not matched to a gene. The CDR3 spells CASSAASGVSSYEQYF. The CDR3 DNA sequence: TGTGCCAGCAGCGCAGCTAGCGGGGTAAGCTCCTACGAGCAGTACTTC.

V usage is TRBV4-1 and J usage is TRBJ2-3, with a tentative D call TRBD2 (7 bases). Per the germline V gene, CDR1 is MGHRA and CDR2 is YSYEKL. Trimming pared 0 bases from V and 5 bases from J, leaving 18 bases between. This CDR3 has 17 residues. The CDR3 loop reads CASSQDLGGGRGDTQYF. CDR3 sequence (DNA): TGCGCCAGCAGCCAAGATCTTGGGGGGGGCCGTGGAGATACGCAGTATTTT.

This CDR3 is CSASGQSPRTQYF. CDR3 sequence (DNA): TGCAGTGCTAGTGGCCAGTCCCCTAGGACCCAGTACTTC. This chain uses TRBV20-1 with TRBJ2-5, with D hard to call. The germline CDR1 and CDR2 sequences are DFQATT and SNEGSKA (reference sequence). The CDR3 totals 13 residues. V gave up 3 bases and J gave up 7 bases, with 15 bases separating them.